Listed below are T cell receptor beta chains from one sample, sequenced in a study of Ad26.COV2.S vaccination and SARS-CoV-2 variants. TCRdb keeps only in-frame clones here, not all; method: immunoSEQ multiplex PCR. Here the sample spans about 350,000 clones, around 89% being singletons. The specimen was peripheral blood, collected in a trial of Ad26.COV2.S vaccine versus placebo. These receptors came from a person between 18 and 65 years old who received the Ad26.COV2.S COVID-19 vaccine or a placebo. The CDR3 runs from the conserved cysteine through the conserved F or W. The D gene is left open where the match is weak. The size field is filled for only some rows; it gives once, few, many or a size class.

d_call	clone_size	j_call	v_call	cdr3_nt	cdr3_aa
.	.	TRBJ1-1	TRBV6-5	TGTGCCAGCAGCCCCAGGGTGAACACTGAAGCTTTCTTT	CASSPRVNTEAFF
TRBD1	once	TRBJ2-7	TRBV25-1	TGTGCCAGCGGGACAGGGCTCTACGAGCAGTACTTC	CASGTGLYEQYF
.	.	TRBJ2-3	TRBV19	TGTGCCAGTAGTATCGGGCCGGCCCCAGATACGCAGTATTTT	CASSIGPAPDTQYF
.	.	TRBJ2-3	TRBV19	TGTGCCAGTAGCCCACAGGGATCTAGCACAGATACGCAGTATTTT	CASSPQGSSTDTQYF
.	once	TRBJ2-6	TRBV27	TGTGCCAGCAGGGGGGGGCGGTACTCTGGGGCCAACGTCCTGACTTTC	CASRGGRYSGANVLTF
TRBD2	.	TRBJ2-2	TRBV5-1	TGCGCCAGCAGCTTGCGAGCGGGGGGATCGGACACCGGGGAGCTGTTTTTT	CASSLRAGGSDTGELFF
.	.	TRBJ1-2	TRBV5-4	TGTGCCAGCAGTCCGGGACCATCTGGGTCTGGCTACACCTTC	CASSPGPSGSGYTF
.	.	TRBJ1-2	TRBV28	TGTGCCAGCATAGGAGCTAACTATGGCTACACCTTC	CASIGANYGYTF
.	.	TRBJ2-1	TRBV2	TGTGCCACTAGCGAGGGGGGGAATGAGCAGTTCTTC	CATSEGGNEQFF
.	.	TRBJ1-1	TRBV20-1	TGCAGTGCTAGCAGCAACACTGAAGCTTTCTTT	CSASSNTEAFF
TRBD2	.	TRBJ2-4	TRBV27	TGTGCCAGCAGTTCCGCCCGGGACTACAAAAACATTCAGTACTTC	CASSSARDYKNIQYF
TRBD1	once	TRBJ2-2	TRBV4-1	TGCGCCAGCAGCCAGATTTCCAGGGGGCGCGTTGCCGGGGAGCTGTTTTTT	CASSQISRGRVAGELFF
.	.	TRBJ1-2	TRBV29-1	TGCAGCGTTTGGTTCAGGGGCTACACCTTC	CSVWFRGYTF
.	.	TRBJ2-3	TRBV5-4	TGTGCCAGCAGCTTGATGGACACCTGGACCACAGATACGCAGTATTTT	CASSLMDTWTTDTQYF
.	.	TRBJ2-1	TRBV24-1	TGTGCCACCAAAGGGATCTACAATGAGCAGTTCTTC	CATKGIYNEQFF
.	.	TRBJ1-1	TRBV29-1	TGCAGCGTTAATGTGAGGGTTGAAGCTTTCTTT	CSVNVRVEAFF
TRBD1	few	TRBJ1-1	TRBV5-8	TGTGCCAGCAGCTGGACAGGGGGCTTGAACACTGAAGCTTTCTTT	CASSWTGGLNTEAFF
.	.	TRBJ2-5	TRBV6-1	TGTGCCAGCAGTGAGGTCAGGGTGGCAGAGACCCAGTACTTC	CASSEVRVAETQYF
.	few	TRBJ1-1	TRBV5-4	TGTGCCAGCAGCTTGATGTCGGTGAACACTGAAGCTTTCTTT	CASSLMSVNTEAFF
TRBD2	.	TRBJ2-5	TRBV3-1/TRBV3-2	TGTGCCAGCAGCCAAGAAGTAGCGGGGGGCCCAGAGACCCAGTACTTC	CASSQEVAGGPETQYF
TRBD1	.	TRBJ1-4	TRBV18	TGTGCCAGCTCCCAGGGACAGAATGAAAAACTGTTTTTT	CASSQGQNEKLFF
TRBD2	.	TRBJ2-2	TRBV7-2	TGTGCCAGCAGCGGGGGGGGACTAGCGGGCCCCGGGGAGCTGTTTTTT	CASSGGGLAGPGELFF
.	.	TRBJ1-4	TRBV2	TGTGCCAGCAGCCGCCAGGGACCTCGGTCGACTAATGAAAAACTGTTTTTT	CASSRQGPRSTNEKLFF
TRBD1	.	TRBJ2-3	TRBV2	TGTGCCAGCAGCTGGGGGACAGGGAGGAGCACAGATACGCAGTATTTT	CASSWGTGRSTDTQYF
.	.	TRBJ1-1	TRBV15	TGTGCCACCAGCAGAGGCAGGGAAACTGAAGCTTTCTTT	CATSRGRETEAFF
TRBD1	.	TRBJ2-1	TRBV12-5	TGTGCTAGTGGTTTGGCACCCGGGACAGACAATGAGCAGTTCTTC	CASGLAPGTDNEQFF
TRBD1	.	TRBJ1-1	TRBV6-6	TGTGCCAGCAGTTACGGGACAGGGGGGCGGAGCACTGAAGCTTTCTTT	CASSYGTGGRSTEAFF
TRBD1	.	TRBJ2-7	TRBV29-1	TGCAGCGTGGAGCCGGGACAGGGACCCGAGCAGTACTTC	CSVEPGQGPEQYF
.	.	TRBJ1-6	TRBV3-1/TRBV3-2	TGTGCCAGCAGCCAAGGTGGGAGTCCACCCCTCCACTTT	CASSQGGSPPLHF
TRBD1	.	TRBJ1-6	TRBV10-1	TGCGCCCCCTCGGCGGAGCCAGGGGGTAGTTCACCCCTCCACTTT	CAPSAEPGGSSPLHF
.	.	TRBJ2-5	TRBV27	TGTGCCAGCAGTTTTGCTGGGAACCAAGAGACCCAGTACTTC	CASSFAGNQETQYF
.	.	TRBJ2-3	TRBV29-1	TGCAGCGTTGAATCTCCCGACGGGCTCACAGATACGCAGTATTTT	CSVESPDGLTDTQYF
.	.	TRBJ1-1	TRBV19	TGTGCCAGTACTCCGACAGCTATGAACACTGAAGCTTTCTTT	CASTPTAMNTEAFF
TRBD1	once	TRBJ2-2	TRBV9	TGTGCCAGCAGCCCCTCGGACAGGGGGTTCGGGGAGCTGTTTTTT	CASSPSDRGFGELFF
.	.	TRBJ2-1	TRBV3-1/TRBV3-2	TGTGCCAGCAGCCAAGATGGTGATGAGCAGTTCTTC	CASSQDGDEQFF
.	once	TRBJ1-4	TRBV28	TGTGCCAGCAGTCCCGGGGCGACGTCTAATGAAAAACTGTTTTTT	CASSPGATSNEKLFF
.	.	TRBJ1-5	TRBV21-1	TGTGCCAGCAGCAAAGCTCGGCAGTATAGCAATCAGCCCCAGCATTTT	CASSKARQYSNQPQHF
.	.	TRBJ2-5	TRBV12-3/TRBV12-4	TGTGCCAGCAGTCCTGACATACAAGAGACCCAGTACTTC	CASSPDIQETQYF
.	.	TRBJ2-3	TRBV19	TGTGCCAGTAGTATTTCAAGGGAGAGCACAGATACGCAGTATTTT	CASSISRESTDTQYF